The 9 T cell receptor beta chains below all came from one sample that was sequenced in a study of siplizumab effects on memory and regulatory T cells. Sequencing was performed with immunoSEQ multiplex PCR; in TCRdb, only in-frame clones are kept and a portion is missing. The sample holds some 100,000 clones; 91% are singletons and the top ten take roughly 2.7%. Source material: CD4+ T cells sorted from blood. These receptors were taken from a human donor in good health. Some clones in this sample may be carry-over from other donors' samples.

The CDR3 DNA reads as TGTGCCAGCAGCCTAAACCAGTGGAACACTGAAGCTTTCTTT. Amino acid sequence: CASSLNQWNTEAFF. The chain recombines TRBV9 with TRBJ1-1; the D is unclear. In germline, CDR1 is SGDLS, CDR2 YYNGEE. The CDR3 contains 14 residues. Trimming took 4 bases from V and 1 from J, leaving 11 bases between them.

The chain recombines TRBV6-4 with TRBJ2-2; D may be TRBD1 or TRBD2 (7 bases each). Trimming took off 2 bases at V and 5 bases at J, with 30 bases between the two ends. CDR3 size: 21 residues. CDR1 is MRHNA and CDR2 is SNTAGT in the germline V gene. The CDR3 DNA reads TGTGCCAGCAGTGACGGTCGGGACTATGCGAGGGGGCGTCCGGAGACCGGGGAGCTGTTTTTT. Translation: CASSDGRDYARGRPETGELFF.

The genes are TRBV11-3 and TRBJ2-1; the match to TRBD2 covers 12 bases. Per germline, CDR1 SGHNT and CDR2 YENEEA. The junction had 7 bases not matched to a gene; V was cut back by 5 bases and J by 8 bases. The CDR3 contains 15 residues. CDR3 sequence reads: CASSALAGGNYEQFF. CDR3 in DNA: TGTGCCAGCAGCGCCCTAGCGGGAGGGAACTATGAGCAGTTCTTC.

This chain uses TRBV10-2 with TRBJ2-3; 7 nucleotides line up with TRBD2. V was pared by 10 bases and J by 3 bases, with 13 bases of the junction left unmatched. The CDR3 sequence is 15 residues long. Per the germline V gene, CDR1 is WSHSY and CDR2 is SAAADI. The CDR3 sequence is CATGLGGAGTDTQYF. The CDR3 bases are TGCGCCACGGGACTTGGGGGAGCGGGGACAGATACGCAGTATTTT.

This chain uses TRBV4-2 with TRBJ2-3; D gene uncertain. Per the germline V gene, CDR1 is LGHNA and CDR2 is YNFKEQ. V was trimmed by 4 bases and J by 3 bases, leaving 5 bases between them. The CDR3 contains 12 residues. The CDR3, as DNA: TGTGCCAGCAGCCCTCGTACAGATACGCAGTATTTT. Residues: CASSPRTDTQYF.

Comment on this clone: This same CDR3 is encoded by further DNA sequences in the sample. This chain links TRBV18 with TRBJ2-2; D ambiguous. V was clipped by 4 bases and J by 0 bases, with 3 bases between them. CDR1 and CDR2 from the germline V gene are KGHSH and LQKENI. There are 13 residues in the CDR3. The CDR3 DNA follows: TGTGCCAGCTCACGCACGAACACCGGGGAGCTGTTTTTT. It yields the protein CASSRTNTGELFF. The entire variable domain, with the rest obtained from reference TRBV18 and TRBJ2-2, is as follows: NAGVMQNPRHLVRRRGQEARLRCSPMKGHSHVYWYRQLPEEGLKFMVYLQKENIIDESGMPKERFSAEFPKEGPSILRIQQVVRGDSAAYFCASSRTNTGELFFGEGSRLTVL.

J is TRBJ1-5 and V is TRBV18, with 10 bases that match TRBD1. J was trimmed by 8 bases and V by 6 bases; bases with no gene match: 10. Germline V gene data show CDR1 as KGHSH and CDR2 as LQKENI. The length of the CDR3 is 15 residues. The DNA of the CDR3 is TGTGCCAGCTCTGCCCCGGGACAGGGGACCAAGCCCCAGCATTTT. It yields the protein CASSAPGQGTKPQHF.

The chain combines TRBV5-6 with TRBJ1-2; no clear D gene. CDR3 size: 15 residues. Germline V gives CDR1 SGHDT, CDR2 YYEEEE. Trimming shortened V by 1 base and J by 4 bases, and 14 bases separated the two germline ends. The CDR3 nucleotides are TGTGCCAGCAGCTTGCCGGCTGGATCCTTCTATGGCTACACCTTC. Translating it yields CASSLPAGSFYGYTF. The whole variable domain, filled in from reference TRBV5-6 and TRBJ1-2, reads DAGVTQSPTHLIKTRGQQVTLRCSPKSGHDTVSWYQQALGQGPQFIFQYYEEEERQRGNFPDRFSGHQFPNYSSELNVNALLLGDSALYLCASSLPAGSFYGYTFGSGTRLTVV.

This clone appeared a few times. The chain links TRBV7-2 to TRBJ2-7, with 8 bases aligning to TRBD1. This CDR3 is 15 amino acids long. Germline loops: CDR1 SGHTA, CDR2 FQGNSA. The V gene end was trimmed by 5 bases and the J gene end by 5 bases; junction bases not matched to a gene: 11. As DNA, the CDR3 is TGTGCCAGCAGCGCGCGGACAGGGAATTACCACGAGCAGTACTTC. Protein product: CASSARTGNYHEQYF.